The clone carrying this TCR beta chain was recorded a few times. In the study's own analysis: From reference gene primer amplification, estimates of nucleated cell counts were derived. The protocol was immunoSEQ multiplex PCR, while the TCRdb copy is restricted to in-frame clones and leaves out a portion. That table furnishes V, J and clone size, whereas the DNA furnished D and trimming. The profile shows roughly 300,000 clones, less than 85% of them singletons. The length of the CDR3 is 17 residues. Trimming removed 0 bases from V and 10 bases from J; junction bases left unmatched: 7. CDR1 is LGHNA and CDR2 is YNFKEQ in the germline V gene. The source of the sample is a study of blood T cell repertoires in COVID-19.

The sample comprised PBMCs or T cells enriched from blood (not recorded which). This chain uses TRBV4-2 with TRBJ1-6; 12 bases are a match to TRBD1. This receptor was taken from a woman between 45 and 65 years old who had recovered from COVID-19. The DNA of the CDR3 is TGTGCCAGCAGCCAAGAAAGGGGACAGGGGGCGAGCTCACCCCTCCACTTT. As protein: CASSQERGQGASSPLHF.